Listed below are T cell receptor beta chains from one sample, sequenced in a study of shared clonotypes between healthy human individuals. Only in-frame clones appear in the TCRdb table, and some are missing; sequencing was by immunoSEQ multiplex PCR. The sample records 1.5 million to 2.5 million clones, just under 95% being singletons. The specimen sequenced was naive CD8+ T cells sorted from blood. All receptors come from a man younger than 35 in good health. CDR3s include the opening cysteine and the closing phenylalanine or tryptophan. D genes are given only for firm matches. Some rows mark clone size as missing; the rest say once, few, many or name a class of expanded clone.

>-|TRBV4-1|TRBD2|TRBJ2-7
TGCGCCAGCAGCCAAGATAGCGGGGGGGCCTACGAGCAGTACTTC
CASSQDSGGAYEQYF
>-|TRBV6-5|-|TRBJ2-7
TGTGCCCCCTCACGCGGGGTGGCCTACGAGCAGTACTTC
CAPSRGVAYEQYF
>-|TRBV7-3|-|TRBJ2-1
TGTGCCAGCAGCTCATTGACTAGCAATGAGCAGTTCTTC
CASSSLTSNEQFF
>-|TRBV20-1|-|TRBJ1-1
TGCAGTGCTAGGCTAGGGCTTGAAGCTTTCTTT
CSARLGLEAFF
>-|TRBV4-1|TRBD1|TRBJ2-1
TGCGCCAGCAGCCAAGAGCAGGGGGTCCCCTACAATGAGCAGTTCTTC
CASSQEQGVPYNEQFF
>-|TRBV7-9|-|TRBJ2-7
TGTGCCAGCAGCTCACCGACGAAGGCCTACGAGCAGTACTTC
CASSSPTKAYEQYF
>-|TRBV6-1|-|TRBJ2-7
TGTGCCAGCAGTGGTATGTCCTACGAGCAGTACTTC
CASSGMSYEQYF
>-|TRBV11-2|TRBD2|TRBJ2-7
TGTGCCAGCAGCTTGCTAGCGGGAGATCACTACGAGCAGTACTTC
CASSLLAGDHYEQYF
>-|TRBV4-1|-|TRBJ1-4
TGCGCCAGCAGCCAAGAAACGCGTTTAGAGGAAAAACTGTTTTTT
CASSQETRLEEKLFF
>-|TRBV15|-|TRBJ2-1
TGTGCCACCAGCAGAGATCTTATGCTGAATGAGCAGTTCTTC
CATSRDLMLNEQFF
>once|TRBV27|-|TRBJ2-6
TGTGCCAGCAGTTCCCAGCGGGTAACTGGGGCCAACGTCCTGACTTTC
CASSSQRVTGANVLTF
>-|TRBV7-9|TRBD1|TRBJ2-1
TGTGCCAGCAGCCCGGGACAGGGTAGTAACGAGGTTAGTTACAATGAGCAGTTCTTC
CASSPGQGSNEVSYNEQFF
>-|TRBV5-6|-|TRBJ2-2
TGTGCCAGCAGCTTGGAAGGGGATCCCATCACCGGGGAGCTGTTTTTT
CASSLEGDPITGELFF
>-|TRBV2|-|TRBJ1-2
TGTGCCAGCAGTGAGACAGTTCCTATCCTAAACTATGGCTACACCTTC
CASSETVPILNYGYTF
>-|TRBV29-1|-|TRBJ2-7
TGCAGCCATCATTTGCCTAGCCTTAGCTCCTACGAGCAGTACTTC
CSHHLPSLSSYEQYF
>once|TRBV27|TRBD2|TRBJ2-1
TGTGCCAGCACTCACATCGGGACTATAGCGTTTAATGAGCAGTTCTTC
CASTHIGTIAFNEQFF
>-|TRBV9|TRBD1|TRBJ2-1
TGTGCCAGCAGCCCCGAGGGGGCTGACAATGAGCAGTTCTTC
CASSPEGADNEQFF
>-|TRBV19|-|TRBJ1-1
TGTGCCAGTACTCTAACAGGGTGGGAGGGGAACACTGAAGCTTTCTTT
CASTLTGWEGNTEAFF
>-|TRBV7-6|TRBD2|TRBJ2-2
TGTGCCAGCAGCGAAGGGACTAGCGGGACGAGCGGGGAGCTGTTTTTT
CASSEGTSGTSGELFF
>-|TRBV18|-|TRBJ2-1
TGTGCCAGCTCACCACAGGGTCCCTCCTACAATGAGCAGTTCTTC
CASSPQGPSYNEQFF
>once|TRBV29-1|TRBD2|TRBJ2-7
TGCAGCGTTGAATCGACTAGCGGGAGGTATTACGAGCAGTACTTC
CSVESTSGRYYEQYF
>-|TRBV4-1|TRBD1|TRBJ1-6
TGCGCCAGCAGCCTTAGTGTGGACAGGGAAAGGTCACCCCTCCACTTT
CASSLSVDRERSPLHF
>-|TRBV10-2|-|TRBJ2-7
TGCGCCAGCAGTGAAGGCGGCAACGAGCAGTACTTC
CASSEGGNEQYF
>-|TRBV11-2|TRBD1|TRBJ2-3
TGTGCCAGCAGAAACCGGGGACAGGGAGGCACAGATACGCAGTATTTT
CASRNRGQGGTDTQYF
>-|TRBV7-2|-|TRBJ2-7
TGTGCCAGCAGCTTAGTTGTCGTGAGCTCCTACGAGCAGTACTTC
CASSLVVVSSYEQYF
>-|TRBV12-5|TRBD1|TRBJ2-2
TGTGCTAGTGGTCCCGGACAGGGGGCGCAAGGGGAGCTGTTTTTT
CASGPGQGAQGELFF
>-|TRBV6-1|-|TRBJ2-5
TGTGCCAGCACGCGACCGTTAGAAGAGACCCAGTACTTC
CASTRPLEETQYF
>once|TRBV27|TRBD2|TRBJ2-7
TGTGCCAGCAGGGTGGCGGGAGACTACGAGCAGTACTTC
CASRVAGDYEQYF
>-|TRBV5-7|TRBD1|TRBJ2-7
TGTGCCAGCAGCCTGCAGGGGGTCCCCTACGAGCAGTACTTC
CASSLQGVPYEQYF
>-|TRBV11-2|-|TRBJ2-7
TGTGCCAGCAGCTTAGGGCCCAACTACGAGCAGTACTTC
CASSLGPNYEQYF
>-|TRBV5-6|TRBD1|TRBJ2-1
TGTGCCAGCAGCTGGGACAGCGGCTACAATGAGCAGTTCTTC
CASSWDSGYNEQFF